A selection of T cell receptor beta chains follows, all from one sample in a study of siplizumab effects on memory and regulatory T cells. Repertoires were generated with immunoSEQ multiplex PCR, while TCRdb's copy carries only in-frame clones and drops some. This table holds tens of thousands of clones, approximately 97% found once. The sequenced sample was naive CD4+ T cells sorted from blood. Source of these receptors: a human donor in good health. Each CDR3 is given with its conserved first and last residue. The D gene is left open where the match is weak. Size is omitted from some rows. Given values are once, few, many or a class for expanded clones.

CDR3: CASGGRAGSSTDTQYF; DNA: TGTGCCAGTGGAGGGCGGGCAGGGAGTAGCACAGATACGCAGTATTTT; V: TRBV2; J: TRBJ2-3; size: -; D: -
CDR3: CASSLNGDSTEAFF; DNA: TGTGCCAGCAGCTTAAATGGGGATAGCACTGAAGCTTTCTTT; V: TRBV7-3; J: TRBJ1-1; size: -; D: -
CDR3: CASSPASYNSPLHF; DNA: TGTGCCAGCAGCCCCGCCTCCTATAATTCACCCCTCCACTTT; V: TRBV5-4; J: TRBJ1-6; size: -; D: -
CDR3: CASSFLLLAGGYNEQFF; DNA: TGTGCCAGCAGCTTTTTACTACTAGCGGGGGGCTACAATGAGCAGTTCTTC; V: TRBV2; J: TRBJ2-1; size: -; D: TRBD2
CDR3: CASSLRITGTANYGYTF; DNA: TGTGCCAGCAGTTTGAGGATTACCGGGACAGCGAACTATGGCTACACCTTC; V: TRBV5-5; J: TRBJ1-2; size: -; D: TRBD1
CDR3: CASRRDRALTGELFF; DNA: TGTGCCAGCAGACGGGACAGGGCCCTCACCGGGGAGCTGTTTTTT; V: TRBV27; J: TRBJ2-2; size: -; D: TRBD1
CDR3: CASTRTQNTEAFF; DNA: TGTGCCAGCACCCGGACGCAGAACACTGAAGCTTTCTTT; V: TRBV28; J: TRBJ1-1; size: -; D: -
CDR3: CASSPGQGAVYGYTF; DNA: TGTGCCAGCAGCCCCGGACAGGGGGCTGTCTATGGCTACACCTTC; V: TRBV6-6; J: TRBJ1-2; size: -; D: TRBD1
CDR3: CATVAGGRTYEQYF; DNA: TGTGCCACCGTAGCGGGGGGGCGGACCTACGAGCAGTACTTC; V: TRBV6-6; J: TRBJ2-7; size: -; D: TRBD2
CDR3: CASSEPGQRYGYTF; DNA: TGTGCCAGCAGTGAACCGGGACAAAGATATGGCTACACCTTC; V: TRBV25-1; J: TRBJ1-2; size: -; D: -
CDR3: CASSRDSNEQFF; DNA: TGTGCCAGCAGCCGGGACTCCAATGAGCAGTTCTTC; V: TRBV7-2; J: TRBJ2-1; size: -; D: -
CDR3: CASSEVGGGPYEQYF; DNA: TGTGCCAGCAGTGAAGTAGGAGGGGGCCCTTACGAGCAGTACTTC; V: TRBV6-1; J: TRBJ2-7; size: -; D: -
CDR3: CASSLDGATNEKLFF; DNA: TGTGCCAGCAGCCTAGACGGAGCAACTAATGAAAAACTGTTTTTT; V: TRBV2; J: TRBJ1-4; size: -; D: -
CDR3: CASSLVGGGNTEAFF; DNA: TGCGCCAGCAGCTTGGTCGGGGGAGGGAACACTGAAGCTTTCTTT; V: TRBV5-1; J: TRBJ1-1; size: once; D: -
CDR3: CASRIQAAYEQYF; DNA: TGTGCCAGCAGGATTCAAGCGGCCTACGAGCAGTACTTC; V: TRBV6-1; J: TRBJ2-7; size: -; D: -
CDR3: CASSRTGTYEQYF; DNA: TGTGCCAGCAGCCGGACAGGGACCTACGAGCAGTACTTC; V: TRBV5-5; J: TRBJ2-7; size: -; D: TRBD1
CDR3: CASSLLTTSYEQYF; DNA: TGCGCCAGCAGCTTGCTAACGACCTCCTACGAGCAGTACTTC; V: TRBV5-1; J: TRBJ2-7; size: -; D: -
CDR3: CASSYRDRLEKLFF; DNA: TGTGCCAGTAGTTACCGGGACAGACTCGAAAAACTGTTTTTT; V: TRBV19; J: TRBJ1-4; size: -; D: TRBD1
CDR3: CASSSGVAKNIQYF; DNA: TGTGCCAGCAGCTCGGGAGTAGCCAAAAACATTCAGTACTTC; V: TRBV7-2; J: TRBJ2-4; size: -; D: -